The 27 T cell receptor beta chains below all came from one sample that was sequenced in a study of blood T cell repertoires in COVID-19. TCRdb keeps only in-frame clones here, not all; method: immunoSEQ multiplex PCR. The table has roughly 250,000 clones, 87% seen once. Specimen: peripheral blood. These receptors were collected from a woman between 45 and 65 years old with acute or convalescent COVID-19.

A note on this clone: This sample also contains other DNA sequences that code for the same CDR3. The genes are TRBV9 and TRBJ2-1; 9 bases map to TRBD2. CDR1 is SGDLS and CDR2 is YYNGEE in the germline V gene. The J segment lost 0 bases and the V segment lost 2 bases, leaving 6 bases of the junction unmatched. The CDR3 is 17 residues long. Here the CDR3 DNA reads TGTGCCAGCAGCGTCGGACTAGCGTCGAGCTCCTACAATGAGCAGTTCTTC. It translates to CASSVGLASSSYNEQFF.

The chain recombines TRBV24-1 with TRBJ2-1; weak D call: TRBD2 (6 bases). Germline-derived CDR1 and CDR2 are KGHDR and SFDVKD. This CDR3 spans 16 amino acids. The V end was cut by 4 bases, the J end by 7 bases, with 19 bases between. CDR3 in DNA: TGTGCCACCAGTGACCTGACTAGTTCCGTTGATAATGAGCAGTTCTTC. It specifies CATSDLTSSVDNEQFF.

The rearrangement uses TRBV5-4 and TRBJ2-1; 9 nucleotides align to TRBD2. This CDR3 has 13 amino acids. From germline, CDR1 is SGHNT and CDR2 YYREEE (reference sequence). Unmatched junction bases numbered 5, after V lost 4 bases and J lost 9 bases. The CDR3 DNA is TGTGCCAGCAGCCTCCAGACTAGCGGTGAGCAGTTCTTC. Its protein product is CASSLQTSGEQFF.

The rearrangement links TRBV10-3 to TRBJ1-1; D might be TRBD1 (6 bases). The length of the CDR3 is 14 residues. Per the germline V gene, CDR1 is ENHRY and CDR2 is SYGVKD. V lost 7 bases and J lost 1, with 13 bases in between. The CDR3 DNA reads TGTGCCATCACCGCCGGGACACGGAACACTGAAGCTTTCTTT. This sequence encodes CAITAGTRNTEAFF.

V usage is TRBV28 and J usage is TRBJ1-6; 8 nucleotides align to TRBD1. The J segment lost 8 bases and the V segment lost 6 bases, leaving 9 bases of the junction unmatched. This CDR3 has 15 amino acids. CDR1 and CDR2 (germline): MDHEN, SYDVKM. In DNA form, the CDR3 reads TGTGCCAGCAGGGAAACAGGGGGATTTTATTCACCCCTCCACTTT. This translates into CASRETGGFYSPLHF.

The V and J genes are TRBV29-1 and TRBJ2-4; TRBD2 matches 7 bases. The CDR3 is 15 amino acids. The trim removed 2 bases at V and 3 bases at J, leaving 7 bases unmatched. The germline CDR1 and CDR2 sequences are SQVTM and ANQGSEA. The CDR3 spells CSVELRLADKNIQYF. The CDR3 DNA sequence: TGCAGCGTTGAACTCCGGCTAGCGGACAAAAACATTCAGTACTTC.

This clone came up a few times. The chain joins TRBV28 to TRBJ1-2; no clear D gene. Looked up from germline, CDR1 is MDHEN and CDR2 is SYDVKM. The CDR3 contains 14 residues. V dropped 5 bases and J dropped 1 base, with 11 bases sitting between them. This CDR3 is CASSPLGVNYGYTF. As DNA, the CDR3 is TGTGCCAGCAGTCCCCTCGGGGTTAACTATGGCTACACCTTC.

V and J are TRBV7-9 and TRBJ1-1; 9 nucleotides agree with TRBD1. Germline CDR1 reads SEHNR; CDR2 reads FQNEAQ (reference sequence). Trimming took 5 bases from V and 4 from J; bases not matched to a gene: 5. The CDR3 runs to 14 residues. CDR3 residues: CASSIQGATTEAFF. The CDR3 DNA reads TGTGCCAGCAGCATACAGGGGGCGACCACTGAAGCTTTCTTT.

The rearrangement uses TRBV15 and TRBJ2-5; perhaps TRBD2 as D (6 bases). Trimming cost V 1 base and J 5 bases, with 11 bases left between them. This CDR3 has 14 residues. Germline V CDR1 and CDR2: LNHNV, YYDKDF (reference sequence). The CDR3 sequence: CATSRAGGGETQYF. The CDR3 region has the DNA TGTGCCACCAGCAGAGCTGGGGGAGGTGAGACCCAGTACTTC.

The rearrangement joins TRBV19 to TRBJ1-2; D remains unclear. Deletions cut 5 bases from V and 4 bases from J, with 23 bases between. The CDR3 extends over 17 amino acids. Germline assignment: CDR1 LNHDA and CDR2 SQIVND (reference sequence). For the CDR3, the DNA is TGTGCCAGTAGTGCTTCAGCCGGTAAGCGTGGAGCCTATGGCTACACCTTC. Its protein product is CASSASAGKRGAYGYTF.

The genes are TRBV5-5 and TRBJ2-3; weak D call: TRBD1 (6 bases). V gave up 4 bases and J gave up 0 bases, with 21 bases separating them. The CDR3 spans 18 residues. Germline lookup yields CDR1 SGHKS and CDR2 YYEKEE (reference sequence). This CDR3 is CASSRLGRTDSSTDTQYF. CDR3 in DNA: TGTGCCAGCAGCAGATTGGGACGGACAGACTCTAGCACAGATACGCAGTATTTT.

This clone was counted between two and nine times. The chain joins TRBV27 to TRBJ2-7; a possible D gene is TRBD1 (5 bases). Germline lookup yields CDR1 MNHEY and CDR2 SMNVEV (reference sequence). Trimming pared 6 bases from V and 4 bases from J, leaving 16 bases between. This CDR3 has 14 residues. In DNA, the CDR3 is TGTGCCAGCAGGGAATACGACAGCCTTTACGAGCAGTACTTC. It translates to CASREYDSLYEQYF.

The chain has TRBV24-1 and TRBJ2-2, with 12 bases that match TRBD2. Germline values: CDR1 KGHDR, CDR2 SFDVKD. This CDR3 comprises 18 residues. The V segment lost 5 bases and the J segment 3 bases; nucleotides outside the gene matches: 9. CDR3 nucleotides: TGTGCCACCAGTGGGTGGCTAGCGGGAGGGCCGGACACCGGGGAGCTGTTTTTT. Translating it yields CATSGWLAGGPDTGELFF.

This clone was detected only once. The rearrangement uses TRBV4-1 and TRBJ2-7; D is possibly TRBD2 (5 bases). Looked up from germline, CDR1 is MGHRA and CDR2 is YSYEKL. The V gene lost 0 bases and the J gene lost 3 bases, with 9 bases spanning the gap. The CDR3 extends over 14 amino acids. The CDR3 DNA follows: TGCGCCAGCAGCCAAGATCCGGGGAGCTACGAGCAGTACTTC. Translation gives CASSQDPGSYEQYF.

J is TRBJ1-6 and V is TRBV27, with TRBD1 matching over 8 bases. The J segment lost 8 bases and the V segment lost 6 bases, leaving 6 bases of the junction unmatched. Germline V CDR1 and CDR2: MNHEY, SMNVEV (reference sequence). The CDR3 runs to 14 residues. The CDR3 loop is CASRRTGMDSPLHF. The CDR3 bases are TGTGCCAGCAGAAGGACAGGGATGGATTCACCCCTCCACTTT.

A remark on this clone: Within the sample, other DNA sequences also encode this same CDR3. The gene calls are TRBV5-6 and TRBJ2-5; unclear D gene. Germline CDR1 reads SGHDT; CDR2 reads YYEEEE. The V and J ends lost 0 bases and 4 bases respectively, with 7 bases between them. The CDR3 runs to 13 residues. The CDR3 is CASSLGPRETQYF. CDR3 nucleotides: TGTGCCAGCAGCTTGGGGCCCAGAGAGACCCAGTACTTC.

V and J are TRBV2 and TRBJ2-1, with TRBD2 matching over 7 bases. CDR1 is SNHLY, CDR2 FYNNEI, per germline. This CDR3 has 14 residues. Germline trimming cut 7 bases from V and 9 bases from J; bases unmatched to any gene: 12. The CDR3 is CASTLADPWGEQFF. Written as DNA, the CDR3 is TGTGCCAGCACGCTAGCGGACCCCTGGGGTGAGCAGTTCTTC.

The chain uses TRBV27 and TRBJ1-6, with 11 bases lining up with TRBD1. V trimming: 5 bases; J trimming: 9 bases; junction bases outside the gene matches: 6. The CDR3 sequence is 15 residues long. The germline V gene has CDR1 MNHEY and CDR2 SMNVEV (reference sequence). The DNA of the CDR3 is TGTGCCAGCAGTGTAGCGGGACAGGGGGTTTCACCCCTCCACTTT. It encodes CASSVAGQGVSPLHF.

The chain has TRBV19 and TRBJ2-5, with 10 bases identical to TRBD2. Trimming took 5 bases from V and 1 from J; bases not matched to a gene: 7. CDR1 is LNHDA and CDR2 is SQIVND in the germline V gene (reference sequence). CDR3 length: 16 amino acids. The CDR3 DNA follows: TGTGCCAGTAGTCGGACTAGCGGAGCTGTCCAAGAGACCCAGTACTTC. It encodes CASSRTSGAVQETQYF.

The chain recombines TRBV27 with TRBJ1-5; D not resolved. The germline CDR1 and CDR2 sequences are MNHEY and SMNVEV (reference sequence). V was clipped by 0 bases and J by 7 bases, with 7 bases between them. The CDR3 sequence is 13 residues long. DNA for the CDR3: TGTGCCAGCAGTTTATCGCCGGTCCAGCCCCAGCATTTT. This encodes CASSLSPVQPQHF.

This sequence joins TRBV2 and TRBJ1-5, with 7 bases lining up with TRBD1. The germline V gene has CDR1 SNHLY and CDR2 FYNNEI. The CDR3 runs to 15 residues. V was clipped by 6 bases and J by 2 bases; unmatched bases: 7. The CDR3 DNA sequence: TGTGCCAGCAGCGCACAGGGGTACCGCAATCAGCCCCAGCATTTT. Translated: CASSAQGYRNQPQHF.

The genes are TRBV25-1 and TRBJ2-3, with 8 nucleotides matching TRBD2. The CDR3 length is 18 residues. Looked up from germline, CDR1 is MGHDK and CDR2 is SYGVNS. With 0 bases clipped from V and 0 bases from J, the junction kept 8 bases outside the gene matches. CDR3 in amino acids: CASSEYRSGRASTDTQYF. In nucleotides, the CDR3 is TGTGCCAGCAGTGAATATCGGAGCGGGAGAGCTAGCACAGATACGCAGTATTTT.

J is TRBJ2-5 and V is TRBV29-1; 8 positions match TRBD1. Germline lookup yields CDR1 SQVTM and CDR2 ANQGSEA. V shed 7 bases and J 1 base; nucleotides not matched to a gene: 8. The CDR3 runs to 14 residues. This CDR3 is CSAATGTGQETQYF. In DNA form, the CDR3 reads TGCAGCGCTGCCACCGGGACAGGCCAAGAGACCCAGTACTTC. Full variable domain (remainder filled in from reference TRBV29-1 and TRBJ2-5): SAVISQKPSRDICQRGTSLTIQCQVDSQVTMMFWYRQQPGQSLTLIATANQGSEATYESGFVIDKFPISRPNLTFSTLTVSNMSPEDSSIYLCSAATGTGQETQYFGPGTRLLVL.

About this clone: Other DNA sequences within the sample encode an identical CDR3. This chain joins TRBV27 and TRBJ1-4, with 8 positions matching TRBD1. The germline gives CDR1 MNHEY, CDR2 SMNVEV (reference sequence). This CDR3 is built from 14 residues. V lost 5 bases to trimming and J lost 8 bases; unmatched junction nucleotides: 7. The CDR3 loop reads CASSDQGAGEKLFF. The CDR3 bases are TGTGCCAGCAGTGATCAGGGGGCTGGGGAAAAACTGTTTTTT.

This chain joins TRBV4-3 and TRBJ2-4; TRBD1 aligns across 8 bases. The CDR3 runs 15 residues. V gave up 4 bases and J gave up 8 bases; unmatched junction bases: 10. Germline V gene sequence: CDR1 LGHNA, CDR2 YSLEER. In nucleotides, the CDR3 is TGCGCCAGCAGCCCAGGACAGGGCTCCTGGGACATTCAGTACTTC. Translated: CASSPGQGSWDIQYF.

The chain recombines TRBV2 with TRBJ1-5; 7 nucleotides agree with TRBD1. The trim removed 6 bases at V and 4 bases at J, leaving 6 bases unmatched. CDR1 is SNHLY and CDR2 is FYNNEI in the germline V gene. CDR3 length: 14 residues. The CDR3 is CASRTTGWNQPQHF. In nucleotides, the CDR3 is TGTGCCAGCAGGACGACAGGGTGGAATCAGCCCCAGCATTTT.

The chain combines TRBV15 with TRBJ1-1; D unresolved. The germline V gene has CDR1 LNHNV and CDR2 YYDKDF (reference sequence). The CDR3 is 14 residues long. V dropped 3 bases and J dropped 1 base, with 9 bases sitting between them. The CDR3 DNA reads TGTGCCACCAGCAGGGCAGGTAAGAACACTGAAGCTTTCTTT. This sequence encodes CATSRAGKNTEAFF.